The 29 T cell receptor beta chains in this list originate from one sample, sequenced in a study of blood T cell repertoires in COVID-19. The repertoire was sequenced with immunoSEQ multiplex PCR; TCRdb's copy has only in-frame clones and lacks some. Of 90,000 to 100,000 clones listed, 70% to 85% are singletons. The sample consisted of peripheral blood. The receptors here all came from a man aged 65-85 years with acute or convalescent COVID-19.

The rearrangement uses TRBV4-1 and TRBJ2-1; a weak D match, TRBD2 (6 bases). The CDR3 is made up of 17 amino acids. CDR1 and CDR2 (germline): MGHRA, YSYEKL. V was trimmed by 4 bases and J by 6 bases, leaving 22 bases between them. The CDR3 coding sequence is TGCGCCAGCAGCCTTCAATACCCCGGGACTCTAGGCAATGAGCAGTTCTTC. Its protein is CASSLQYPGTLGNEQFF.

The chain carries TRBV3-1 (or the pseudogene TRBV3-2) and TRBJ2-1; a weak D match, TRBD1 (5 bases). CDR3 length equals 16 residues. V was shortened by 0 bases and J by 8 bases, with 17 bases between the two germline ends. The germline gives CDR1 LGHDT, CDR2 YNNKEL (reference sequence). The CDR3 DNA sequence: TGTGCCAGCAGCCAAGAAAAGGGCAGGGTTAAGGATGAGCAGTTCTTC. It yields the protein CASSQEKGRVKDEQFF.

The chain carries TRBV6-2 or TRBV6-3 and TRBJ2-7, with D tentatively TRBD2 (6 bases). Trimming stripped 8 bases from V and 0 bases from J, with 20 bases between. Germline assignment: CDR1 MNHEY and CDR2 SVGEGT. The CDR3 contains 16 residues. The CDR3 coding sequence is TGTGCCAGCGGCCCCAGGGACTTACTCAGCTCCTACGAGCAGTACTTC. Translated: CASGPRDLLSSYEQYF.

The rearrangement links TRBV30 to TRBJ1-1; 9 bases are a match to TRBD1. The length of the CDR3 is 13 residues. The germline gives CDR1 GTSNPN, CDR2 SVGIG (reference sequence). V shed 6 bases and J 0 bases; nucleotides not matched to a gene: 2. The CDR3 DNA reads TGTGCCTGCGACAGGGGGATGAACACTGAAGCTTTCTTT. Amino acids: CACDRGMNTEAFF. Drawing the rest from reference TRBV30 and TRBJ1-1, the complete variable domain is SQTIHQWPATLVQPVGSPLSLECTVEGTSNPNLYWYRQAAGRGLQLLFYSVGIGQISSEVPQNLSASRPQDRQFILSSKKLLLSDSGFYLCACDRGMNTEAFFGQGTRLTVV.

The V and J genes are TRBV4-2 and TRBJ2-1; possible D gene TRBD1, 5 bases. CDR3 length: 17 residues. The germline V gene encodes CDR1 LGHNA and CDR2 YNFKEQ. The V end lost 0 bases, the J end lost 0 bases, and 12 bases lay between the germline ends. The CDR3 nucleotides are TGTGCCAGCAGCCAAGAATCGGCCAGGGCCTCCTACAATGAGCAGTTCTTC. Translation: CASSQESARASYNEQFF.

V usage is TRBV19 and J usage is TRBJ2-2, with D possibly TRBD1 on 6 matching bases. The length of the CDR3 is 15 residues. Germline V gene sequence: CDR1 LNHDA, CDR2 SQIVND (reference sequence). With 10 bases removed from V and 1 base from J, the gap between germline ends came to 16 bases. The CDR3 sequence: CATYWGRLNTGELFF. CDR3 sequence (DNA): TGTGCCACCTATTGGGGGCGTCTGAACACCGGGGAGCTGTTTTTT.

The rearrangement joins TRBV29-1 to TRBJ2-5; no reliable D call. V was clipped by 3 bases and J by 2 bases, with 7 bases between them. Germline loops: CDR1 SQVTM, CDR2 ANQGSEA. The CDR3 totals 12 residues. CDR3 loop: CSVDRSQETQYF. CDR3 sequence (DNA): TGCAGCGTTGATAGGAGTCAAGAGACCCAGTACTTC.

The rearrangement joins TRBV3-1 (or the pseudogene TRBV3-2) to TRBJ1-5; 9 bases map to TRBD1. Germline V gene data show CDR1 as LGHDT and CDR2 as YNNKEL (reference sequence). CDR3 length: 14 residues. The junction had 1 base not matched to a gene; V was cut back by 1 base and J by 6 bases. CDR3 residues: CASSQGTGVQPQHF. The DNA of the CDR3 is TGTGCCAGCAGCCAAGGGACAGGGGTTCAGCCCCAGCATTTT.

DNA of the CDR3: TGTGCCAGCTCACCACCGCCCCGGACAGGGTATACCGGAAACACCATATATTTT. Translating gives CASSPPPRTGYTGNTIYF. This chain links TRBV18 with TRBJ1-3, with TRBD1 identical over 8 bases. The ends lost 0 bases at V and 4 bases at J; junction bases unmatched: 11. Germline CDR1 is KGHSH and CDR2 is LQKENI. CDR3 length: 18 amino acids.

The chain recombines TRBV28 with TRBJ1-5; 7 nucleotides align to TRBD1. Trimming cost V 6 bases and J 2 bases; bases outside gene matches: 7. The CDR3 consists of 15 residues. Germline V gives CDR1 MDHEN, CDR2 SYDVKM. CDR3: CASSQGDSGNQPQHF. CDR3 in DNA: TGTGCCAGCAGCCAGGGGGACAGTGGCAATCAGCCCCAGCATTTT.

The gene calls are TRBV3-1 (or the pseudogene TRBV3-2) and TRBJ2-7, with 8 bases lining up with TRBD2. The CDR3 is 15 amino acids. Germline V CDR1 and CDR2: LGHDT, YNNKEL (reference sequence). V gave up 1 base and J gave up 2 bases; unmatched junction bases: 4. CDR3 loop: CASSQAFGRAYEQYF. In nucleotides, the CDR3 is TGTGCCAGCAGCCAAGCATTCGGGAGGGCCTACGAGCAGTACTTC.

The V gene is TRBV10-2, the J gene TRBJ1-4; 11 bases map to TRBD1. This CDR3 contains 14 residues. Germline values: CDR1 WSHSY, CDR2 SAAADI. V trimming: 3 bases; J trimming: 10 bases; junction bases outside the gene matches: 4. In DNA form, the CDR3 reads TGCGCCAGCAGTGATACCGGGACAGGGGGAAAACTGTTTTTT. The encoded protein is CASSDTGTGGKLFF.

CDR3 loop: CASSQRGTGRSGYTF. In DNA form, the CDR3 reads TGCGCCAGCAGCCAAAGGGGGACAGGGCGTTCTGGCTACACCTTC. The chain couples TRBV4-1 to TRBJ1-2, with 9 bases aligning to TRBD1. The V segment lost 2 bases and the J segment 7 bases; nucleotides outside the gene matches: 8. CDR1 and CDR2 (germline): MGHRA, YSYEKL. This CDR3 comprises 15 residues.

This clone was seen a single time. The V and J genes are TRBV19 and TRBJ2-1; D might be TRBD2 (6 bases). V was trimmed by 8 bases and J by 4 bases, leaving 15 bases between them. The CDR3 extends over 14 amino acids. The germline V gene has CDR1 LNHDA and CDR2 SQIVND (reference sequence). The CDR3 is CASLKLGGYNEQFF. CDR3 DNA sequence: TGTGCCAGTTTAAAGTTGGGGGGATACAATGAGCAGTTCTTC.

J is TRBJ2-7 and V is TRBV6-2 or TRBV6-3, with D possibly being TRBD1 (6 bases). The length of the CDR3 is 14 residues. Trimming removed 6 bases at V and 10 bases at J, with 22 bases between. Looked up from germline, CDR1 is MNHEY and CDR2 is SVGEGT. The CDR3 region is CASSSTTQQGFQYF. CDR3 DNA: TGTGCCAGCAGCTCTACCACTCAACAGGGCTTTCAGTACTTC.

The CDR3 protein is CASSLGVGTDTQYF. CDR3 in DNA: TGTGCCAGCAGTTTAGGGGTAGGGACAGATACGCAGTATTTT. The V gene is TRBV6-5, the J gene TRBJ2-3, with a possible D match to TRBD1 (5 bases). CDR1 is MNHEY and CDR2 is SVGAGI in the germline V gene. Trimming shortened V by 4 bases and J by 3 bases, and 11 bases separated the two germline ends. The CDR3 length is 14 residues.

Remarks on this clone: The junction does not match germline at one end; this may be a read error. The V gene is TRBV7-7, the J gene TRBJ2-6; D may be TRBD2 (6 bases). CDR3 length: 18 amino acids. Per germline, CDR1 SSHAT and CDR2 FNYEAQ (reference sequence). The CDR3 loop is CASSLKRNPREGANVLTF. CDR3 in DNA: TGTGCTAGCAGCTTAAAAAGAAATCCCCGGGAGGGGGCCAACGTCCTGACTTTC.

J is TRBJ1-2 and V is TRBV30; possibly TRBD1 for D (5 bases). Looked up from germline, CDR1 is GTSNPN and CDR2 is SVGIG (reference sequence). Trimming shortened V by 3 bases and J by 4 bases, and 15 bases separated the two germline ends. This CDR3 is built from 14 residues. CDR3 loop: CAWSRDRGGYGYTF. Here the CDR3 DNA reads TGTGCCTGGAGCCGGGACCGGGGGGGCTATGGCTACACCTTC.

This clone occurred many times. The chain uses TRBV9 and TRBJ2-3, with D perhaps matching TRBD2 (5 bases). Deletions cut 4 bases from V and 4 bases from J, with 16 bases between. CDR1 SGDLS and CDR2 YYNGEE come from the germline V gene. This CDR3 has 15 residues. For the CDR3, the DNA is TGTGCCAGCAGCCCGGGGAGTATTGATCCAGATACGCAGTATTTT. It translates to CASSPGSIDPDTQYF.

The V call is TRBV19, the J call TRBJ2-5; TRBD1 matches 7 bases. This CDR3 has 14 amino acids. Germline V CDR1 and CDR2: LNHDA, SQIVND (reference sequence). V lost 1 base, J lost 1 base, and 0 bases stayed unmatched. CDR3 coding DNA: TGTGCCAGTAGTATAGGACAGGGCCAAGAGACCCAGTACTTC. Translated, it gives CASSIGQGQETQYF.

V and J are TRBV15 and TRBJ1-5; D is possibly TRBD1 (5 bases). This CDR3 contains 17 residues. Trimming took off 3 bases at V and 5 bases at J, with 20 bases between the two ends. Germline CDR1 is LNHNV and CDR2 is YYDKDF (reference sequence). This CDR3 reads CATSRRSGRSSDQPQHF. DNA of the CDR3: TGTGCCACCAGCAGGAGGTCAGGGAGGAGTTCCGATCAGCCCCAGCATTTT. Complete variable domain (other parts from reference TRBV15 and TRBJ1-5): DAMVIQNPRYQVTQFGKPVTLSCSQTLNHNVMYWYQQKSSQAPKLLFHYYDKDFNNEADTPDNFQSRRPNTSFCFLDIRSPGLGDTAMYLCATSRRSGRSSDQPQHFGDGTRLSIL.

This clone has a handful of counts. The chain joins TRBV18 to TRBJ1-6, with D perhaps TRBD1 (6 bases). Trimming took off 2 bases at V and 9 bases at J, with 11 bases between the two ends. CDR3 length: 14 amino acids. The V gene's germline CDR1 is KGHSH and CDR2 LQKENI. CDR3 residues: CASSPDRLPSPLHF. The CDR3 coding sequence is TGTGCCAGCTCACCAGACAGGCTGCCTTCACCCCTCCACTTT. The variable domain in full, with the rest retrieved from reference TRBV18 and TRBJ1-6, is NAGVMQNPRHLVRRRGQEARLRCSPMKGHSHVYWYRQLPEEGLKFMVYLQKENIIDESGMPKERFSAEFPKEGPSILRIQQVVRGDSAAYFCASSPDRLPSPLHFGNGTRLTVT.

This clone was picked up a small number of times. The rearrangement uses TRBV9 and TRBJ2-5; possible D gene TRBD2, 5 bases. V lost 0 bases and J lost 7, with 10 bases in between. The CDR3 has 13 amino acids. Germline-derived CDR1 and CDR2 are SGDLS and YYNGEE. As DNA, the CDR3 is TGTGCCAGCAGCGTAGGGGGAGATGTGACCCAGTACTTC. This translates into CASSVGGDVTQYF.

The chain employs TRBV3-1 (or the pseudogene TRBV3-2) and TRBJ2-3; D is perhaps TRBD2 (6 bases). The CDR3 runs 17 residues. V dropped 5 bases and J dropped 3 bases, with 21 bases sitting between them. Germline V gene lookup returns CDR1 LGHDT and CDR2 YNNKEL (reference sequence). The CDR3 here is CASSTRLVPVGTDTQYF. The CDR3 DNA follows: TGTGCCAGCAGCACAAGACTAGTCCCGGTTGGGACAGATACGCAGTATTTT.

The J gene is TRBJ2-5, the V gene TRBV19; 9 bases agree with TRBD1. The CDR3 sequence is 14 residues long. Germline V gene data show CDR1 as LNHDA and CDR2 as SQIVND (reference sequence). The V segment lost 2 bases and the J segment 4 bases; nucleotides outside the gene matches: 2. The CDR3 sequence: CASSIRQGVETQYF. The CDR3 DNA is TGTGCCAGTAGTATAAGACAGGGGGTAGAGACCCAGTACTTC.

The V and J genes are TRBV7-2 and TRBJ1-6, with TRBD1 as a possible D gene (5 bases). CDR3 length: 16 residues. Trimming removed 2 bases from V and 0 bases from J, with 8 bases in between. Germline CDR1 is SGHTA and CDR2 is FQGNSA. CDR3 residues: CASSLQQGSYNSPLHF. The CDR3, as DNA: TGTGCCAGCAGCTTACAGCAGGGCTCCTATAATTCACCCCTCCACTTT.

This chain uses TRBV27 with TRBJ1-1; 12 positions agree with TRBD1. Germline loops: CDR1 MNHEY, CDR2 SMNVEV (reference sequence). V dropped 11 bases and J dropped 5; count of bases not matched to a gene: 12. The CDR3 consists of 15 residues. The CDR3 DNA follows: TGTGCCGTCCGGGACAGGGGGCTTCCGGGAACTGAAGCTTTCTTT. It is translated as CAVRDRGLPGTEAFF.

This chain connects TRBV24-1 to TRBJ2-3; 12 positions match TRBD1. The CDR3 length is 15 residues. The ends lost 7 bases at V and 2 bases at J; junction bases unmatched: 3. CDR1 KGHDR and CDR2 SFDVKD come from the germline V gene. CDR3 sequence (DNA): TGTGCCACCAGCGGGACAGGGGGCTACACAGATACGCAGTATTTT. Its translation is CATSGTGGYTDTQYF.

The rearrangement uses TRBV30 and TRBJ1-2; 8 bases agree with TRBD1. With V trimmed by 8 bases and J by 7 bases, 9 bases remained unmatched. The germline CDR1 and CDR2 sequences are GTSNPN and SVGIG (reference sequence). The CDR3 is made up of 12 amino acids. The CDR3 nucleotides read TGTGCCCGACACGACAGGGGTTTTGGCTACACCTTC. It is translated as CARHDRGFGYTF.